This T cell receptor (beta chain) was captured by sequencing in a study of T cell responses to AZD1222 COVID-19 vaccine. Pooled together were second doses at about 4 or about 12 weeks. Study-level findings and limits: Most donors were white British and more were female, and clonal diversity was possibly underestimated. Spike-specific TCR breadth rose after two AZD1222 doses, and depth rose as well.

Points on this clone: Its specificity is unknown.

CDR3 length equals 15 residues. Germline CDR1 KGHSH, CDR2 LQKENI. The V and J ends lost 3 bases and 4 bases, in that order; junction bases with no gene match: 5. Using immunoSEQ multiplex PCR, the repertoire was profiled, and TCRdb retains in-frame clones only, with some absent. The profile shows some 83,000 clones, over 75% of them singletons. The receptor's source is an adult who received the AZD1222 COVID-19 vaccine. Source: peripheral blood, taken 28 days after the second AZD1222 dose. This chain joins TRBV18 and TRBJ1-2; 10 bases agree with TRBD1. The CDR3 sequence: CASSPGQGDLYGYTF. The DNA of the CDR3 is TGTGCCAGCTCACCCGGACAGGGGGACCTCTATGGCTACACCTTC.